What follows are 16 T cell receptor beta chains derived from one specimen sequenced in a study of blood T cell repertoires in COVID-19. Sequenced by immunoSEQ multiplex PCR; TCRdb stores in-frame clones only, minus some. The table has roughly 380,000 clones, about 85% seen once; the top ten hold 3.5% to 4%. The sequencing input was peripheral blood. The receptors stem from a woman younger than 30 with acute or convalescent COVID-19.

The CDR3 protein is CSSPGGAGYTF. The CDR3 nucleotides are TGCAGCTCCCCGGGGGGCGCTGGCTACACCTTC. The chain links TRBV29-1 to TRBJ1-2, with a possible D match to TRBD1 (6 bases). The ends were cut back, 8 bases at V and 7 bases at J, with 14 bases in the middle. The CDR3 has 11 residues. Germline V CDR1 and CDR2: SQVTM, ANQGSEA.

This clone was recorded a few times. The chain links TRBV2 to TRBJ1-5; 12 nucleotides align to TRBD1. The CDR3 totals 16 residues. V shed 4 bases, J shed 2 bases, and the junction held 3 bases outside the gene matches. CDR1 SNHLY and CDR2 FYNNEI come from the germline V gene. This CDR3 reads CASSGGTGGGNQPQHF. CDR3 sequence (DNA): TGTGCCAGCAGTGGCGGGACAGGGGGCGGCAATCAGCCCCAGCATTTT.

The rearrangement joins TRBV25-1 to TRBJ2-3; unclear D gene. The CDR3 is 14 residues long. V lost 4 bases and J 4 bases, leaving 12 bases between the germline ends. CDR1 is MGHDK, CDR2 SYGVNS, per germline. The CDR3 loop reads CASSGPKRADTQYF. CDR3 nucleotides: TGTGCCAGCAGTGGCCCAAAACGGGCAGATACGCAGTATTTT.

The chain joins TRBV7-9 to TRBJ1-1; a weak D match, TRBD1 (6 bases). The V end was cut by 3 bases, the J end by 5 bases, with 10 bases between. The CDR3 extends over 13 amino acids. Germline V lookup: CDR1 SEHNR, CDR2 FQNEAQ (reference sequence). This CDR3 reads CASSFGGRTEAFF. CDR3 nucleotide sequence: TGTGCCAGCAGCTTCGGGGGGCGAACTGAAGCTTTCTTT.

The rearrangement links TRBV6-5 to TRBJ2-5; 9 bases are shared with TRBD2. CDR1 is MNHEY and CDR2 is SVGAGI in the germline V gene. CDR3 length equals 15 residues. Trimming at V came to 0 bases and at J to 3 bases, leaving 2 bases not matched to a gene. CDR3 nucleotides: TGTGCCAGCAGTTACTCGGGACTAGCAGAAGAGACCCAGTACTTC. This codes for CASSYSGLAEETQYF.

J is TRBJ1-3 and V is TRBV12-3 or TRBV12-4; no firm D call. The ends were cut back, 3 bases at V and 8 bases at J, with 11 bases in the middle. The CDR3 length is 13 residues. The DNA for the CDR3 is TGTGCCAGCAGTTTCCTCGGGTGGGACACCATATATTTT. The encoded protein is CASSFLGWDTIYF.

In nucleotides, the CDR3 is TGCGCCAGCAGTAGGACTTACCGAGATACGCAGTATTTT. This codes for CASSRTYRDTQYF. The V gene is TRBV10-1, the J gene TRBJ2-3, with D possibly matching TRBD2 (5 bases). Germline values: CDR1 WNHNN, CDR2 SYGVQD (reference sequence). Trimming shortened V by 5 bases and J by 5 bases, and 11 bases separated the two germline ends. CDR3 size: 13 residues.

The genes are TRBV9 and TRBJ1-2; TRBD1 agrees at 7 bases. Per the germline V gene, CDR1 is SGDLS and CDR2 is YYNGEE. The CDR3 is 15 residues long. Losses at the gene ends were 4 bases for V and 3 bases for J; bases not matched to a gene: 9. CDR3 DNA sequence: TGTGCCAGCAGCCCTACCCGACAGGGCCACTATGGCTACACCTTC. Translating gives CASSPTRQGHYGYTF. Supplemented by reference TRBV9 and TRBJ1-2, the full variable domain reads DSGVTQTPKHLITATGQRVTLRCSPRSGDLSVYWYQQSLDQGLQFLIQYYNGEERAKGNILERFSAQQFPDLHSELNLSSLELGDSALYFCASSPTRQGHYGYTFGSGTRLTVV.

The genes are TRBV18 and TRBJ2-1, with 10 positions matching TRBD2. Germline-derived CDR1 and CDR2 are KGHSH and LQKENI. This CDR3 is built from 16 residues. The trim removed 6 bases at V and 1 base at J, leaving 6 bases unmatched. The CDR3 sequence is CASSVGLAVSYNEQFF. CDR3 DNA sequence: TGTGCCAGCTCCGTAGGACTAGCGGTATCCTACAATGAGCAGTTCTTC.

This chain links TRBV4-2 with TRBJ1-6; weak D call: TRBD1 (5 bases). CDR1 and CDR2 (germline): LGHNA, YNFKEQ. V dropped 6 bases and J dropped 4 bases, with 10 bases sitting between them. This CDR3 has 14 amino acids. The chain's CDR3 is CASRMEGYNSPLHF. DNA of the CDR3: TGTGCCAGCAGAATGGAGGGGTATAATTCACCCCTCCACTTT.

A word on this clone: Other nucleotide sequences in the sample specify the same CDR3. The gene calls are TRBV5-4 and TRBJ1-1; TRBD1 matches 8 bases. CDR1 and CDR2 from the germline V gene are SGHNT and YYREEE (reference sequence). There are 14 residues in the CDR3. After removal of 2 bases from V and 2 bases from J, the junction contained 2 bases not matched to a gene. CDR3 sequence reads: CASSFDRGNTEAFF. The CDR3 bases are TGTGCCAGCAGCTTCGACAGGGGTAACACTGAAGCTTTCTTT.

The chain recombines TRBV27 with TRBJ2-5; 7 bases map to TRBD2. The junction had 9 bases not matched to a gene; V was cut back by 0 bases and J by 5 bases. CDR1 MNHEY and CDR2 SMNVEV come from the germline V gene (reference sequence). The length of the CDR3 is 16 residues. The CDR3 sequence is CASSLSIPSGGETQYF. The DNA for the CDR3 is TGTGCCAGCAGTTTATCTATCCCTAGCGGAGGGGAGACCCAGTACTTC.

This clone appeared a single time. The genes are TRBV4-1 and TRBJ2-1; D might be TRBD1 (6 bases). The CDR3 spans 14 residues. Germline assignment: CDR1 MGHRA and CDR2 YSYEKL. V lost 1 base to trimming and J lost 8 bases, with 12 bases between them. The CDR3 protein is CASSQVVGADEQFF. The DNA of the CDR3 is TGCGCCAGCAGCCAAGTTGTGGGGGCCGATGAGCAGTTCTTC.

The chain couples TRBV10-2 to TRBJ2-2, with 9 bases that match TRBD1. Germline CDR1 and CDR2: WSHSY and SAAADI. V lost 0 bases, J lost 4 bases, and 3 bases stayed unmatched. The CDR3 has 16 amino acids. For the CDR3, the DNA is TGCGCCAGCAGTGAGTCGACAGGGGGTCCCACCGGGGAGCTGTTTTTT. Translating gives CASSESTGGPTGELFF.

The count of this clone is one. J is TRBJ1-1 and V is TRBV2; perhaps TRBD1 as D (5 bases). Looked up from germline, CDR1 is SNHLY and CDR2 is FYNNEI. The V end was cut by 11 bases, the J end by 7 bases, with 17 bases between. CDR3 size: 12 residues. CDR3: CAASGGYSEAFF. The CDR3 nucleotides read TGTGCCGCCTCTGGGGGGTACAGTGAAGCTTTCTTT.

The J gene is TRBJ2-5, the V gene TRBV11-2; a possible D gene is TRBD2 (5 bases). Germline V gene lookup returns CDR1 SGHAT and CDR2 FQNNGV. V was clipped by 1 base and J by 5 bases, with 8 bases between them. The CDR3 length is 13 residues. In DNA, the CDR3 is TGTGCCAGCAGCTTAGGTCTAGCTGAGACCCAGTACTTC. It yields the protein CASSLGLAETQYF.